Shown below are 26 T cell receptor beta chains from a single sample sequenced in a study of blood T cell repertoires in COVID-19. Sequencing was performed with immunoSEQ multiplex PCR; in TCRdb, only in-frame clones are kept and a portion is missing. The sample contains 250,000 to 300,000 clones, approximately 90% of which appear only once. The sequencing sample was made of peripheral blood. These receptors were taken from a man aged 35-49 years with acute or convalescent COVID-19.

The CDR3 DNA reads TGTGCCAGCACGCGGGAGGTTCTCACAGATACGCAGTATTTT. Translating it yields CASTREVLTDTQYF. The chain recombines TRBV2 with TRBJ2-3; 8 nucleotides match TRBD2. The germline gives CDR1 SNHLY, CDR2 FYNNEI. The CDR3 loop spans 14 amino acids. V lost 7 bases, J lost 2 bases, and 5 bases stayed unmatched.

The CDR3 is CASSPNRGGYGYTF. CDR3 nucleotides: TGTGCCAGCAGTCCAAACAGGGGCGGGTATGGCTACACCTTC. The rearrangement joins TRBV27 to TRBJ1-2; 7 nucleotides agree with TRBD1. Per germline, CDR1 MNHEY and CDR2 SMNVEV (reference sequence). Trimming at V came to 5 bases and at J to 5 bases, leaving 8 bases not matched to a gene. The CDR3 spans 14 residues.

CDR3 nucleotide sequence: TGTGCCAGTAGTGCCTCAGGACTAGCGCCCCTCTACGAGCAGTACTTC. The encoded protein is CASSASGLAPLYEQYF. The rearrangement links TRBV19 to TRBJ2-7, with 9 bases identical to TRBD2. The junction had 11 bases not matched to a gene; V was cut back by 5 bases and J by 3 bases. The CDR3 contains 16 residues. Per the germline V gene, CDR1 is LNHDA and CDR2 is SQIVND (reference sequence).

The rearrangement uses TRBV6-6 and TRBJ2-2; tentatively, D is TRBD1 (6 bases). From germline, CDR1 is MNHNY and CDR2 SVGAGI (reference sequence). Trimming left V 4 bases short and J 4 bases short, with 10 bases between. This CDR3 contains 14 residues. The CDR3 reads CASSSSGVTGELFF. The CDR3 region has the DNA TGTGCCAGCAGTTCATCAGGGGTCACCGGGGAGCTGTTTTTT.

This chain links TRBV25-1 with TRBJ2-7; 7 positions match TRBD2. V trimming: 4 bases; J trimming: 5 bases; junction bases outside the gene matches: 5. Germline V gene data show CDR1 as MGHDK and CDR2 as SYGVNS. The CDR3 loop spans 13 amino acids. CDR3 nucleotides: TGTGCCAGCAGTGGAGGGACTACCAACGAGCAGTACTTC. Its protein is CASSGGTTNEQYF.

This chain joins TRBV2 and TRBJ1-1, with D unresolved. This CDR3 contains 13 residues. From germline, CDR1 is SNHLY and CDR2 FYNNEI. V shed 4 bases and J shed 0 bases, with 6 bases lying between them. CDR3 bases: TGTGCCAGCAGTGTTCAGATGAACACTGAAGCTTTCTTT. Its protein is CASSVQMNTEAFF.

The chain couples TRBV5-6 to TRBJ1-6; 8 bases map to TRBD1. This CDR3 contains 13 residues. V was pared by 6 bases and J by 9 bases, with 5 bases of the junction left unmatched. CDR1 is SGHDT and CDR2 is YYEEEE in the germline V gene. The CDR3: CASTPGGGSPLHF. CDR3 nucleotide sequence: TGTGCCAGCACTCCAGGGGGCGGTTCACCCCTCCACTTT.

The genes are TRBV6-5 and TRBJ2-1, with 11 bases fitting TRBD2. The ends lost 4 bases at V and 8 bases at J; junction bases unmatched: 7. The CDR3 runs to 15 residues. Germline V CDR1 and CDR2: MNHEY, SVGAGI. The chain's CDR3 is CASSSLAGGPHEQFF. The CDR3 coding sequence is TGTGCCAGCAGTTCCTTAGCGGGGGGGCCACATGAGCAGTTCTTC.

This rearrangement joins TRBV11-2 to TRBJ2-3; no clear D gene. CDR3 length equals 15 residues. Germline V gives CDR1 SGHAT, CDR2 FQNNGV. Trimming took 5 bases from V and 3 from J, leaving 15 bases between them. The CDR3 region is CASSPTYAETDTQYF. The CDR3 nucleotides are TGTGCCAGCAGCCCTACATACGCGGAAACAGATACGCAGTATTTT.

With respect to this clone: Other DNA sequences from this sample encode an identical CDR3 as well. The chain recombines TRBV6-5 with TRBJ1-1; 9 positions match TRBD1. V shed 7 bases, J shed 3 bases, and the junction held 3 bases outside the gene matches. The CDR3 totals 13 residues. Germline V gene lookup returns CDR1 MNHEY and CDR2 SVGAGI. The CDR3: CASTRDRDTEAFF. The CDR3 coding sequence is TGTGCCAGCACCAGGGACAGGGACACTGAAGCTTTCTTT.

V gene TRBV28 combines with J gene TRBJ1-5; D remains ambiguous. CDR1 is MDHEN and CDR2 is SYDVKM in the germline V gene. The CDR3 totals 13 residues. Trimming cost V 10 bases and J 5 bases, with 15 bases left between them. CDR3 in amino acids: CATARGRYQPQHF. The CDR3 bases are TGTGCCACCGCCCGGGGTCGATATCAGCCCCAGCATTTT.

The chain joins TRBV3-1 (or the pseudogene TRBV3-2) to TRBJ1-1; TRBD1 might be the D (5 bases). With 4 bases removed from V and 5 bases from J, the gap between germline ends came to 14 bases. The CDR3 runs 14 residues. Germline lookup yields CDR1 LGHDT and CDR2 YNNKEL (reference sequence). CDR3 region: CASSPTTARTEAFF. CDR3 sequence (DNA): TGTGCCAGCAGCCCTACGACAGCTAGAACTGAAGCTTTCTTT.

CDR3 sequence reads: CASSLGSVLMNTEAFF. DNA of the CDR3: TGTGCCAGCAGCTTAGGGTCGGTCCTAATGAACACTGAAGCTTTCTTT. The chain recombines TRBV7-8 with TRBJ1-1; D unclear. Trimming removed 1 base at V and 0 bases at J, with 12 bases between. The germline gives CDR1 SGHVS, CDR2 FQNEAQ. This CDR3 contains 16 residues. The full variable domain, completed using reference TRBV7-8 and TRBJ1-1, is GAGVSQSPRYKVAKRGQDVALRCDPISGHVSLFWYQQALGQGPEFLTYFQNEAQLDKSGLPSDRFFAERPEGSVSTLKIQRTQQEDSAVYLCASSLGSVLMNTEAFFGQGTRLTVV.

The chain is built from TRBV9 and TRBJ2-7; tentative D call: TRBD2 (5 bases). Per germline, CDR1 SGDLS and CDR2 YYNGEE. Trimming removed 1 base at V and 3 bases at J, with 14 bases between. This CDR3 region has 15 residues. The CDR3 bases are TGTGCCAGCAGCGTAAATTCAGTCGGGGACTACGAGCAGTACTTC. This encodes CASSVNSVGDYEQYF.

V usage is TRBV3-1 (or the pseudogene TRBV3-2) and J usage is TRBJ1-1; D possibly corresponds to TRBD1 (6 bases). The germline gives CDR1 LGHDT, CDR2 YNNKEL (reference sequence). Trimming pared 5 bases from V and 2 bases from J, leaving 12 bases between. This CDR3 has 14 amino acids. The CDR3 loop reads CASSSTGDNTEAFF. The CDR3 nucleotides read TGTGCCAGCAGCTCGACAGGAGATAACACTGAAGCTTTCTTT.

The CDR3: CASSWTGVSTYGYTF. CDR3 in DNA: TGTGCCAGCAGCTGGACAGGGGTTAGTACCTATGGCTACACCTTC. The rearrangement uses TRBV5-4 and TRBJ1-2, with 9 nucleotides matching TRBD1. CDR1 SGHNT and CDR2 YYREEE come from the germline V gene (reference sequence). The CDR3 covers 15 residues. The V gene end was trimmed by 3 bases and the J gene end by 4 bases; junction bases not matched to a gene: 7.

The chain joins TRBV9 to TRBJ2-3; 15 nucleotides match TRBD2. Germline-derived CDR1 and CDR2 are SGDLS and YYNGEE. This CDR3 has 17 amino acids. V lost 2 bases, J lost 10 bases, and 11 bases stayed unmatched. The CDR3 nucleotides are TGTGCCAGCAGCGTGGGACTAGCGGGGGGTCCCCTGGAGGCGCAGTATTTT. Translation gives CASSVGLAGGPLEAQYF. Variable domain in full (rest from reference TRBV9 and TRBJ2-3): DSGVTQTPKHLITATGQRVTLRCSPRSGDLSVYWYQQSLDQGLQFLIQYYNGEERAKGNILERFSAQQFPDLHSELNLSSLELGDSALYFCASSVGLAGGPLEAQYFGPGTRLTVL.

The CDR3, as DNA: TGCGCCAGCAGTGAGGAGGGACACTTCTTGAGCTCCTATAATTCACCCCTCCACTTT. This gives the protein CASSEEGHFLSSYNSPLHF. V gene TRBV10-2 combines with J gene TRBJ1-6; tentative D call: TRBD1 (6 bases). V shed 2 bases and J shed 0 bases, with 17 bases lying between them. The CDR3 contains 19 residues. The germline V gene has CDR1 WSHSY and CDR2 SAAADI.

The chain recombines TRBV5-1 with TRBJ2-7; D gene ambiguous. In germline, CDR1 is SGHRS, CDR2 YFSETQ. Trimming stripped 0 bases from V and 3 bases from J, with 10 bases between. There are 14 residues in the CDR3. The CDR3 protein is CASSLDSVDYEQYF. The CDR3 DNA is TGCGCCAGCAGCTTGGATTCGGTAGACTACGAGCAGTACTTC.

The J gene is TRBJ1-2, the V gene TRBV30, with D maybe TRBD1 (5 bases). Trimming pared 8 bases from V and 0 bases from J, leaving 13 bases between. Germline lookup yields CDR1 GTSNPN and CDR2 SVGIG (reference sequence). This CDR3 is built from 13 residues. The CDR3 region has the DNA TGTGCCGGACACTTACGTTCTAACTATGGCTACACCTTC. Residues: CAGHLRSNYGYTF. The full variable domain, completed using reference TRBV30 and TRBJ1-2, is SQTIHQWPATLVQPVGSPLSLECTVEGTSNPNLYWYRQAAGRGLQLLFYSVGIGQISSEVPQNLSASRPQDRQFILSSKKLLLSDSGFYLCAGHLRSNYGYTFGSGTRLTVV.

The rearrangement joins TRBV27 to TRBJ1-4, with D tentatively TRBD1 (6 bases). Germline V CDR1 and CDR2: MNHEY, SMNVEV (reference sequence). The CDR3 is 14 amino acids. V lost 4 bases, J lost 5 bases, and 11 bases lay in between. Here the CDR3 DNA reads TGTGCCAGCAGTTCGACAGGATCAAATGAAAAACTGTTTTTT. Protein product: CASSSTGSNEKLFF.

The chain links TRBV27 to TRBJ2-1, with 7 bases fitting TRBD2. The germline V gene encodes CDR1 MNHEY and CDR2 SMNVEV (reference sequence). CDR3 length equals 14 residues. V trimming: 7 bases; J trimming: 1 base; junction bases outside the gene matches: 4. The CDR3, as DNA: TGTGCCAGCACGTGGCGGGGGTCCTACAATGAGCAGTTCTTC. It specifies CASTWRGSYNEQFF.

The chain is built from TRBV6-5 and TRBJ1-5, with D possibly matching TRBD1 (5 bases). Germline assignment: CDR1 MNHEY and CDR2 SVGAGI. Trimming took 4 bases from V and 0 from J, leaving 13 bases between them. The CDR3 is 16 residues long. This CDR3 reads CASSSQGSYSNQPQHF. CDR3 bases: TGTGCCAGCAGTTCCCAGGGCAGTTATAGCAATCAGCCCCAGCATTTT.

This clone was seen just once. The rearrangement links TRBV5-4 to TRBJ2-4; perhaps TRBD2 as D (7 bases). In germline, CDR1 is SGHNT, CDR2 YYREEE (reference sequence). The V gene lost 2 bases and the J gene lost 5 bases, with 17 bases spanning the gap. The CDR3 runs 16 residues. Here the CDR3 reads CASSFGRGGVQNIQYF. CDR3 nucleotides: TGTGCCAGCAGCTTTGGCAGGGGAGGGGTACAAAACATTCAGTACTTC.

CDR3: CASSSGGPGDEQFF. Here the CDR3 DNA reads TGTGCCAGCAGTTCGGGGGGGCCTGGAGATGAGCAGTTCTTC. This chain connects TRBV27 to TRBJ2-1; 8 bases line up with TRBD2. CDR3 length: 14 amino acids. Germline assignment: CDR1 MNHEY and CDR2 SMNVEV (reference sequence). The ends lost 4 bases at V and 8 bases at J; junction bases unmatched: 7.

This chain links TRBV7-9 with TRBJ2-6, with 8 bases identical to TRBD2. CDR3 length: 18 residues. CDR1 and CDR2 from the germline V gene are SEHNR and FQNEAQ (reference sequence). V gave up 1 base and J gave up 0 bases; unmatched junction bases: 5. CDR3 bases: TGTGCCAGCAGCTTAGGGTCCGGGGGGGCCTCTGGGGCCAACGTCCTGACTTTC. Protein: CASSLGSGGASGANVLTF.